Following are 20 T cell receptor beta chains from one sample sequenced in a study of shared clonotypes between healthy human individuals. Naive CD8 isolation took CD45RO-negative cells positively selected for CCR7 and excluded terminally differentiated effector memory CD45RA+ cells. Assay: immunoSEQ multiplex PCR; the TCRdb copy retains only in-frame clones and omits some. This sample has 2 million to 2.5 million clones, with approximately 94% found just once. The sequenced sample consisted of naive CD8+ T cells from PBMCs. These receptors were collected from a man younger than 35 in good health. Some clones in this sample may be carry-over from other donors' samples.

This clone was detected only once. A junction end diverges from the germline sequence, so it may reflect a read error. CDR3 bases: TGCGCCAGCAGCCCAGGGACAGGGCAGGAAAAACTGTTTTTT. Translation: CASSPGTGQEKLFF. This chain uses TRBV5-4 with TRBJ1-4, with 9 positions matching TRBD1. This CDR3 spans 14 amino acids. The germline gives CDR1 SGHNT, CDR2 YYREEE (reference sequence).

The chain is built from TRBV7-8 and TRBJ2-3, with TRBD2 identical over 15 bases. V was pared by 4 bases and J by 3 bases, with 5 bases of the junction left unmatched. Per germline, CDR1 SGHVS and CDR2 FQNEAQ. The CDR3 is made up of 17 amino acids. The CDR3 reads CASSSGLAGGPTDTQYF. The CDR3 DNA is TGTGCCAGCAGCTCCGGACTAGCGGGAGGGCCGACAGATACGCAGTATTTT. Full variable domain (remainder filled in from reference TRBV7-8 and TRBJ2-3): GAGVSQSPRYKVAKRGQDVALRCDPISGHVSLFWYQQALGQGPEFLTYFQNEAQLDKSGLPSDRFFAERPEGSVSTLKIQRTQQEDSAVYLCASSSGLAGGPTDTQYFGPGTRLTVL.

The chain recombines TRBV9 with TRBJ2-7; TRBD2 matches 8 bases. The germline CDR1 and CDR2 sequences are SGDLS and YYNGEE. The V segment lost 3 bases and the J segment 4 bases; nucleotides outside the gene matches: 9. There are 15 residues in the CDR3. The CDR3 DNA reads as TGTGCCAGCAGCGCAGCCGGGACTAGACTTTACGAGCAGTACTTC. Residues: CASSAAGTRLYEQYF.

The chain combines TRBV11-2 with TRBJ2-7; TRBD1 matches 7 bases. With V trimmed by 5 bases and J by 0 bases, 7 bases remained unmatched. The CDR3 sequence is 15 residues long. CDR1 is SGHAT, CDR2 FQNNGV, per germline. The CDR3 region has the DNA TGTGCCAGCAGCCGCCAGGGGGTTTACTCCTACGAGCAGTACTTC. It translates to CASSRQGVYSYEQYF.

CDR3 coding DNA: TGCGCCAGCAGCCAAGTTGGGGGACTCTCCTACGAGCAGTACTTC. It encodes CASSQVGGLSYEQYF. The chain is built from TRBV4-1 and TRBJ2-7; maybe TRBD2 (6 bases). Per the germline V gene, CDR1 is MGHRA and CDR2 is YSYEKL. The CDR3 is 15 residues long. Between the trimmed V and J ends, which lost 1 base and 0 bases, there was a span of 10 bases.

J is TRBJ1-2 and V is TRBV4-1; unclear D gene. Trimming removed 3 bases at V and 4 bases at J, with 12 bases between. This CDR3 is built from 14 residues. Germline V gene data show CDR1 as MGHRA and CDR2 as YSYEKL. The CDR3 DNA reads TGCGCCAGCAGCCAGACGAGTAGAAGCTATGGCTACACCTTC. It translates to CASSQTSRSYGYTF.

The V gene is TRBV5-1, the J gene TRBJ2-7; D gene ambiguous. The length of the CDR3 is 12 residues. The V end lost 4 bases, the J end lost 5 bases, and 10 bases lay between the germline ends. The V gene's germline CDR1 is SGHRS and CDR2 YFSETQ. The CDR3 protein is CASSLGINEQYF. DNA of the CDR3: TGCGCCAGCAGCCTCGGCATAAACGAGCAGTACTTC.

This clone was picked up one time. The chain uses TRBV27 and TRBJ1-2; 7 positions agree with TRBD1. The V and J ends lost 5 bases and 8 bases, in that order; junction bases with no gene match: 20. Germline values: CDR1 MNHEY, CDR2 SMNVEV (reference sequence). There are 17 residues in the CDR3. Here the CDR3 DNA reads TGTGCCAGCAGTACCCGGACAGGCCCTTCGGTGGTGAGAGGCTACACCTTC. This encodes CASSTRTGPSVVRGYTF.

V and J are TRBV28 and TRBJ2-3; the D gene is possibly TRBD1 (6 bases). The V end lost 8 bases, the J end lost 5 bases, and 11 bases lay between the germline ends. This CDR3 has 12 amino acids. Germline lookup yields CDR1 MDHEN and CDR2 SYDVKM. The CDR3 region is CASGQFIDTQYF. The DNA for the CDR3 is TGTGCCAGCGGACAGTTTATAGATACGCAGTATTTT.

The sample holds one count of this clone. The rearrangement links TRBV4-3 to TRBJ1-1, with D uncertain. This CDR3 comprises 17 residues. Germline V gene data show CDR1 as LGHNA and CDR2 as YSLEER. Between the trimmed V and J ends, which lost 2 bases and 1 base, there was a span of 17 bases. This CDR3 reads CASSQWVLVRSNTEAFF. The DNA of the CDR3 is TGCGCCAGCAGCCAATGGGTTTTAGTCAGGTCGAACACTGAAGCTTTCTTT.

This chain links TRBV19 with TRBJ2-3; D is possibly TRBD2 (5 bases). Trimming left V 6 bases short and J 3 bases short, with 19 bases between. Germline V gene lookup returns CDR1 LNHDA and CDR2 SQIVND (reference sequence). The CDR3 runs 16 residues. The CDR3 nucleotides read TGTGCCAGTAGACCCTGGCTTCGCGGGTCGACAGATACGCAGTATTTT. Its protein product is CASRPWLRGSTDTQYF. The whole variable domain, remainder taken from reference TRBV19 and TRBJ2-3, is DGGITQSPKYLFRKEGQNVTLSCEQNLNHDAMYWYRQDPGQGLRLIYYSQIVNDFQKGDIAEGYSVSREKKESFPLTVTSAQKNPTAFYLCASRPWLRGSTDTQYFGPGTRLTVL.

The CDR3 DNA reads TGTGCCTGGACGCCTAGCGGGAGTTACGAGCAGTACTTC. It codes for CAWTPSGSYEQYF. This chain connects TRBV30 to TRBJ2-7; 10 bases are shared with TRBD2. Losses at the gene ends were 4 bases for V and 4 bases for J; bases not matched to a gene: 4. The germline CDR1 and CDR2 sequences are GTSNPN and SVGIG (reference sequence). The CDR3 is made up of 13 amino acids.

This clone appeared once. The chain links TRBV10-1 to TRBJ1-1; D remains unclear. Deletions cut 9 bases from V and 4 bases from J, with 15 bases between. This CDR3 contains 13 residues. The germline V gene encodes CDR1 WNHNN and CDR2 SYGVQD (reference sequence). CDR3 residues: CARKGLCGTEAFF. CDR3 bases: TGCGCCAGAAAAGGGCTGTGTGGCACTGAAGCTTTCTTT.

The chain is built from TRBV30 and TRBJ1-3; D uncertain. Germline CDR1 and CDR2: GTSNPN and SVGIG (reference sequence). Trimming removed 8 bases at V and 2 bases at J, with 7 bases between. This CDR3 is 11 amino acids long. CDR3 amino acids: CAGWAGNTIYF. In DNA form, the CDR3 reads TGTGCCGGGTGGGCTGGAAACACCATATATTTT.

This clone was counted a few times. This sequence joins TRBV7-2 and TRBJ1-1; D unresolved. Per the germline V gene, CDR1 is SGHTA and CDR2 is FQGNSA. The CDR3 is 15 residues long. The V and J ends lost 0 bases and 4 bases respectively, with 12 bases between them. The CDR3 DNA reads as TGTGCCAGCAGCTTAGCCCCCGGCCCGGCCACTGAAGCTTTCTTT. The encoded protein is CASSLAPGPATEAFF. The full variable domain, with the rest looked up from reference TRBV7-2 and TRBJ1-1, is GAGVSQSPSNKVTEKGKDVELRCDPISGHTALYWYRQSLGQGLEFLIYFQGNSAPDKSGLPSDRFSAERTGGSVSTLTIQRTQQEDSAVYLCASSLAPGPATEAFFGQGTRLTVV.

The CDR3 bases are TGTGCCAGCACACCGGGTCTCTACACCGGGGAGCTGTTTTTT. Translation: CASTPGLYTGELFF. The chain couples TRBV25-1 to TRBJ2-2, with no clear D. V was cut by 7 bases and J by 3 bases, with 12 bases left in between. CDR3 size: 14 residues. Germline V gene lookup returns CDR1 MGHDK and CDR2 SYGVNS.

This CDR3 reads CASSNPGSRGANVLTF. In DNA form, the CDR3 reads TGTGCCAGCAGCAACCCCGGGTCCCGGGGGGCCAACGTCCTGACTTTC. The chain is built from TRBV7-6 and TRBJ2-6; D gene ambiguous. From germline, CDR1 is SGHVS and CDR2 FNYEAQ. This CDR3 region has 16 residues. V lost 5 bases and J 4 bases, leaving 15 bases between the germline ends.

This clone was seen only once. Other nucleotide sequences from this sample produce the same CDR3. The CDR3 reads CSVVGDYEQYF. DNA for the CDR3: TGCAGCGTAGTCGGGGACTACGAGCAGTACTTC. The chain couples TRBV29-1 to TRBJ2-7; TRBD2 might be the D (5 bases). The CDR3 extends over 11 amino acids. The V gene's germline CDR1 is SQVTM and CDR2 ANQGSEA. V gave up 6 bases and J gave up 3 bases, with 9 bases separating them.

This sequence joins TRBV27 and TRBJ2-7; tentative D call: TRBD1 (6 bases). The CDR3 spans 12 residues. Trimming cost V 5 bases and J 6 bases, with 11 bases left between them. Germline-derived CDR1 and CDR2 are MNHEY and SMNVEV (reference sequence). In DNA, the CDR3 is TGTGCCAGCAGTCCCAACAGGGCCGAGCAGTACTTC. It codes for CASSPNRAEQYF.

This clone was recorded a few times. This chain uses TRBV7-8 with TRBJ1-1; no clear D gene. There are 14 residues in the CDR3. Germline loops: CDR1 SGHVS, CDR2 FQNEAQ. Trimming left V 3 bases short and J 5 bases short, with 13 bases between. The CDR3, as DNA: TGTGCCAGCAGCTTTGAGTCGGCGACAACTGAAGCTTTCTTT. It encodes CASSFESATTEAFF.